The source of this TCR beta chain is a study of blood T cell repertoires in COVID-19 (TCRdb year 2020). Describing the broader study: The collaborator samples originated in the United States, Italy and Spain and spanned the acute and convalescent phases of COVID-19. The prospective study material was composed of cDNA or gDNA derived from T cells, B-cell-depleted T cells, or PBMCs. The dataset comprised deeply sampled blood TCRbeta repertoires from subjects exposed to, actively infected with, or recovered from COVID-19. The repertoires were released in a freely available public database intended as a resource for research on the immune response to SARS-CoV-2. The samples were drawn from the first 160 participants of the ongoing ImmuneRACE study and from 950 to 1,500 subjects provided by 6 global collaborators. Sample metadata almost always included a de-identified subject ID, COVID-19 status, age in years and sex. Where HLA class I and class II types were available, the types were taken from metadata supplied by the sample provider, not from assay-based typing.

Participants in the prospective study were aged roughly 18 to 100 years, lived in some 24 United States geographic areas, and enrolled through a virtual design. Cohort assignment in the prospective study relied on participant-reported clinical history from a screening survey and a study questionnaire. Recovered participants in ImmuneRACE Cohort 3 were defined by two consecutive negative NP/OP PCR tests, clearance by a healthcare professional, or resolution of symptoms. In the prospective study, mobile phlebotomists collected whole blood, serum and a nasopharyngeal or oropharyngeal swab from each participant. Participants in the prospective study had the option to provide additional blood draws and questionnaires over an approximately two-month period. Before DNA extraction, blood samples from the prospective study were shipped at room temperature or frozen. TCRbeta CDR3 regions were amplified from genomic DNA using the immunoSEQ Assay, a bias-controlled multiplex PCR. The authors' analysis ran thus. Nucleated cell counts per sample were estimated from amplification of reference gene primers within the assay. Sequence reads were collapsed and filtered to measure the absolute abundance of every unique TCRbeta CDR3 rearrangement. For each sample, productive Simpson clonality was calculated as the square root of Simpson's diversity index over productive rearrangements. This is the immuneACCESS table as TCRdb keeps it, with only in-frame sequences that have V and J called. A part of the clones is gone; compared with another copy, unresolved V genes explain less than half, and the rest is unexplained. V and J calls and clone size are as listed in that table; D and trimming were resolved from the DNA. The sample data list roughly 400,000 clones, and nearly 90% of these were observed just once. The top ten clones comprise approximately 1.5% of the sample.

What the research found in general, with its limitations: The quantity of clinical and demographic metadata differed by source and by participant and was supplied without curation.

Of note for this clone: Its recognized antigen is unknown. Nothing much larger sits one base from this clone, and base qualities are not available.

V trim: 3 bases; J trim: 2 bases; unmatched bases: 0. Including the terminal cysteine and phenylalanine, the CDR3 comprises 15 residues. The retained sequence is limited to the CDR3, 45 bases, with the frame set at the first base. The germline V gene gives CDR1 as SGHAT and CDR2 as FQNNGV. This TCR came from a woman aged 25 to 39 who had recovered from COVID-19. The sequencing input was PBMCs or T cells enriched from blood (not recorded which). The rearrangement combines TRBV11-2 with TRBJ2-7; 14 bases in between match TRBD2. The nucleotide sequence is TGTGCCAGCAGCTTGACTAGCGGGGGGGCCTACGAGCAGTACTTC. It is translated as CASSLTSGGAYEQYF.